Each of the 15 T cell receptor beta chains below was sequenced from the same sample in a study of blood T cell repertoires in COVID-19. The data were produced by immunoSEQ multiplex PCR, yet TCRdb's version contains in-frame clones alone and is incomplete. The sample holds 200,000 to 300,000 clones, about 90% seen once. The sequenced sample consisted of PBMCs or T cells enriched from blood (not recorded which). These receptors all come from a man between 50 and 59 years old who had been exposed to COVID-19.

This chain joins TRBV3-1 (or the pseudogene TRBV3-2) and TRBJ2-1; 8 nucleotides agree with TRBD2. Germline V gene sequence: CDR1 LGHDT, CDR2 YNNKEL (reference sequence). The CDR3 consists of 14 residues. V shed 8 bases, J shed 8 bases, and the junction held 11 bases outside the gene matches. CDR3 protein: CASGRSGGPYEQFF. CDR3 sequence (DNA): TGTGCCAGCGGCCGTTCGGGAGGGCCTTATGAGCAGTTCTTC.

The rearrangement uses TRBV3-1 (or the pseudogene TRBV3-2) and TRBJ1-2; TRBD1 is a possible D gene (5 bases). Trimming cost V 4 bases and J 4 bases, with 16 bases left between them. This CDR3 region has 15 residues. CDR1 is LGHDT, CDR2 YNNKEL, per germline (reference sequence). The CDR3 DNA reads TGTGCCAGCAGCCCCCTCGCGGGGCTGCCCTATGGCTACACCTTC. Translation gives CASSPLAGLPYGYTF.

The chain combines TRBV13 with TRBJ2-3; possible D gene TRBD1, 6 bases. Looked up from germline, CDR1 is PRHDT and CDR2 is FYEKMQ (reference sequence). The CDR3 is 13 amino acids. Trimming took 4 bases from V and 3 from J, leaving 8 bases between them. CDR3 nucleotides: TGTGCCAGCAGCTCGAGGGGGACAGATACGCAGTATTTT. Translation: CASSSRGTDTQYF.

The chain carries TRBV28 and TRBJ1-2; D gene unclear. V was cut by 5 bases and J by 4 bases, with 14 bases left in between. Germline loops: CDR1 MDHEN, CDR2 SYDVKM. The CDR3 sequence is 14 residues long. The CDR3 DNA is TGTGCCAGCAGTCCTTTAAGGGAGGGCTATGGCTACACCTTC. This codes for CASSPLREGYGYTF.

DNA for the CDR3: TGTGCCAGCAGCTCCACCAAGGGGTTCTCGGGCATTCAGTACTTC. This encodes CASSSTKGFSGIQYF. The chain combines TRBV7-6 with TRBJ2-4; weak D call: TRBD1 (5 bases). From germline, CDR1 is SGHVS and CDR2 FNYEAQ. V was trimmed by 4 bases and J by 9 bases, leaving 19 bases between them. This CDR3 spans 15 amino acids.

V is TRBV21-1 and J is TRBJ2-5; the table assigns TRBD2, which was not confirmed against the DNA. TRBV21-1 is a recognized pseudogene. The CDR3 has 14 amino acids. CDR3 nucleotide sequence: TGTGCCAGCAGCAATTCCCGTCGGAGGGAGACCCAGTACTTC. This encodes CASSNSRRRETQYF.

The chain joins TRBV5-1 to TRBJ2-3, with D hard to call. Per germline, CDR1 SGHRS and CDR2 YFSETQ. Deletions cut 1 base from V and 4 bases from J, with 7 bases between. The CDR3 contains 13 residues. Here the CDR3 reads CASSLYYPDTQYF. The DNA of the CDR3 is TGCGCCAGCAGCTTGTACTATCCAGATACGCAGTATTTT.

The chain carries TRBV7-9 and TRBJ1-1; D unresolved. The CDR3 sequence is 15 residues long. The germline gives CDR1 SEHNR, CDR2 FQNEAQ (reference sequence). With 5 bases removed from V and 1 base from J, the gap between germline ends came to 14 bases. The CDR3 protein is CASSEEWRGNTEAFF. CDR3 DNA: TGTGCCAGCAGCGAGGAATGGCGGGGGAACACTGAAGCTTTCTTT. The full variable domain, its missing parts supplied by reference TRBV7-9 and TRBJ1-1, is DTGVSQNPRHKITKRGQNVTFRCDPISEHNRLYWYRQTLGQGPEFLTYFQNEAQLEKSRLLSDRFSAERPKGSFSTLEIQRTEQGDSAMYLCASSEEWRGNTEAFFGQGTRLTVV.

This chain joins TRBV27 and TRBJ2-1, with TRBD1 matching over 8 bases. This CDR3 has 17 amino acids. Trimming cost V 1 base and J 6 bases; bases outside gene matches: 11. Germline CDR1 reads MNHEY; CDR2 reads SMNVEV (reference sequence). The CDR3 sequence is CASSLWPLTGEINEQFF. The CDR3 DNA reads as TGTGCCAGCAGTTTATGGCCTCTGACAGGGGAAATCAATGAGCAGTTCTTC.

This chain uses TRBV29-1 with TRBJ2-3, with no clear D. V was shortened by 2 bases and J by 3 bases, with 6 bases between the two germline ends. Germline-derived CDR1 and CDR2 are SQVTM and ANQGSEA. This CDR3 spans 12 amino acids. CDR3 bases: TGCAGCGTTGAACCACTTACAGATACGCAGTATTTT. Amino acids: CSVEPLTDTQYF.

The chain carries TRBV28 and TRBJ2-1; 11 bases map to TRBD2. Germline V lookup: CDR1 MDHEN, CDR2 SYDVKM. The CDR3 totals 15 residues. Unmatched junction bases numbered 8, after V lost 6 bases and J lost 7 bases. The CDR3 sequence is CASRIAGGPYNEQFF. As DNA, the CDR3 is TGTGCCAGCAGGATAGCGGGGGGGCCGTATAATGAGCAGTTCTTC.

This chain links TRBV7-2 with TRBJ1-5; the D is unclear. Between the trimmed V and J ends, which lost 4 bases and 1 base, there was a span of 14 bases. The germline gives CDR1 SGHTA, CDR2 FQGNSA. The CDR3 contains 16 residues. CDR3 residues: CASSSRGKISNQPQHF. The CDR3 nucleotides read TGTGCCAGCAGCTCCAGAGGGAAAATCAGCAATCAGCCCCAGCATTTT.

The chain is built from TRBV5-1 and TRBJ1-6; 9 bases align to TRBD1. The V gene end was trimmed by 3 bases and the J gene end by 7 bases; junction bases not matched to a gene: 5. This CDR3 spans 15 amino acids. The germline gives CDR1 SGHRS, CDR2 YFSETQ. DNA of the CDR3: TGCGCCAGCAGCTCGGGACAGGGAGGCAATTCACCCCTCCACTTT. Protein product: CASSSGQGGNSPLHF.

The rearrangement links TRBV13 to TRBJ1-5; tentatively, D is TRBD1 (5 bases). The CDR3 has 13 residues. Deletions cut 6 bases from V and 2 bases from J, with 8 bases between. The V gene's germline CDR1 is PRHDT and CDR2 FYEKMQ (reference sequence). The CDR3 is CASSIRGNQPQHF. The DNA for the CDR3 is TGTGCCAGCAGTATCAGGGGCAATCAGCCCCAGCATTTT.

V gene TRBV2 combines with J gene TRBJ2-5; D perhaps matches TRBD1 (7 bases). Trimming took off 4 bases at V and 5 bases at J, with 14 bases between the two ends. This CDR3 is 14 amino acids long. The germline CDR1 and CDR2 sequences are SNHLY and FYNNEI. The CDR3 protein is CASSGSGGSETQYF. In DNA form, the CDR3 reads TGTGCCAGCAGTGGGTCAGGGGGGAGTGAGACCCAGTACTTC.